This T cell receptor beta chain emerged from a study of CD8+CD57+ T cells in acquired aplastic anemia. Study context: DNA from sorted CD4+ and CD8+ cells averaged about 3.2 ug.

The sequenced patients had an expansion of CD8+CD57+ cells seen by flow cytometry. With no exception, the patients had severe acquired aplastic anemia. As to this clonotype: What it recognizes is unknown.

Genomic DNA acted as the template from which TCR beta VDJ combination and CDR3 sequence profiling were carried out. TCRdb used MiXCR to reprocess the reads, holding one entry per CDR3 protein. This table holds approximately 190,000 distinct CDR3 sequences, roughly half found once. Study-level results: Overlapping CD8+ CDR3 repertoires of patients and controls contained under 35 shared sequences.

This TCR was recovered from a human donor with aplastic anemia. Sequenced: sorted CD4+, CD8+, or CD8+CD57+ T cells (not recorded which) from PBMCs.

The CDR3 loop reads CASRPTGTTYGYTF. CDR3 coding DNA: TGTGCCAGCAGACCAACCGGGACCACCTATGGCTACACCTTC. This chain links TRBV28 with TRBJ1-2; a weak D match, TRBD1 (5 bases). The CDR3 is 14 amino acids. Germline CDR1 MDHEN, CDR2 SYDVKM. With 6 bases removed from V and 4 bases from J, the gap between germline ends came to 15 bases.